The entry that follows covers one T cell receptor beta chain sequence. The junction had 8 bases not matched to a gene; V was cut back by 11 bases and J by 0 bases. The V gene's germline CDR1 is SNHLY and CDR2 FYNNEI. This CDR3 comprises 15 residues. A multiplex PCR was run with 60 Vbeta primers and 13 Jbeta primers. Measured with immunoSEQ multiplex PCR; TCRdb has only the in-frame clones, and not every one. Among 150,000 to 200,000 clones listed, about 80% were seen once. The sample is drawn from a study of cytomegalovirus exposure and HLA in healthy donors. Sequencing used PBMCs. The V and J genes are TRBV2 and TRBJ2-2; the match to TRBD2 covers 8 bases. This sequence was found in a man aged 25 to 45 in good health and CMV-seropositive. The CDR3 DNA reads TGTGCCGGCTTAGCGGGGACCGCGAACACCGGGGAGCTGTTTTTT. Protein product: CAGLAGTANTGELFF.